Listed below are T cell receptor beta chains from one sample, sequenced in a study of blood T cell repertoires in COVID-19. Libraries were prepared by immunoSEQ multiplex PCR; TCRdb keeps only in-frame clonotypes and omits some of them. The table has about 140,000 clones, 60% to 80% seen once; the top ten hold roughly 2.9%. Sequenced sample: PBMCs or T cells enriched from blood (not recorded which). The receptors shown here come from a woman aged 45-65 years who had recovered from COVID-19. Both conserved end residues are part of each CDR3. Fields, in order: D gene, J gene, V gene, CDR3 protein, CDR3 DNA. D genes are given only for firm matches.

TRBD1	TRBJ1-5	TRBV5-1	CASSLGTGGNQPQHF	TGCGCCAGCAGCTTGGGGACAGGAGGCAATCAGCCCCAGCATTTT
TRBD2	TRBJ2-3	TRBV24-1	CATSDPSSGGTDTQYF	TGTGCCACCAGTGACCCCTCTAGCGGAGGCACAGATACGCAGTATTTT
-	TRBJ1-3	TRBV4-2	CASSRQSNSAAGNTIYF	TGTGCCAGCAGCCGGCAATCGAACAGTGCCGCTGGAAACACCATATATTTT
-	TRBJ1-6	TRBV19	CASSSRGGYNSPLHF	TGTGCCAGTAGTTCCAGGGGCGGATATAATTCACCCCTCCACTTT
-	TRBJ1-3	TRBV7-9	CASSLDRPSGNTIYF	TGTGCCAGCAGCTTAGACAGGCCCTCTGGAAACACCATATATTTT
TRBD2	TRBJ2-5	TRBV11-2	CASSLNGLAGETQYF	TGTGCCAGCAGCTTGAACGGACTAGCCGGGGAGACCCAGTACTTC
-	TRBJ1-2	TRBV10-3	CAISESGQRETGGYTF	TGTGCCATCAGTGAGTCAGGGCAGAGGGAAACGGGTGGCTACACCTTC
TRBD2	TRBJ2-5	TRBV10-1	CASSELAGGQETQYF	TGCGCCAGCAGTGAATTAGCGGGGGGCCAAGAGACCCAGTACTTC
TRBD1	TRBJ1-4	TRBV3-1/TRBV3-2	CASSLKEGASEKLFF	TGTGCCAGCAGCCTAAAGGAGGGGGCCAGTGAAAAACTGTTTTTT
-	TRBJ2-3	TRBV7-2	CASSPGVGRGTDTQYF	TGTGCCAGCAGCCCGGGAGTCGGGAGAGGTACAGATACGCAGTATTTT